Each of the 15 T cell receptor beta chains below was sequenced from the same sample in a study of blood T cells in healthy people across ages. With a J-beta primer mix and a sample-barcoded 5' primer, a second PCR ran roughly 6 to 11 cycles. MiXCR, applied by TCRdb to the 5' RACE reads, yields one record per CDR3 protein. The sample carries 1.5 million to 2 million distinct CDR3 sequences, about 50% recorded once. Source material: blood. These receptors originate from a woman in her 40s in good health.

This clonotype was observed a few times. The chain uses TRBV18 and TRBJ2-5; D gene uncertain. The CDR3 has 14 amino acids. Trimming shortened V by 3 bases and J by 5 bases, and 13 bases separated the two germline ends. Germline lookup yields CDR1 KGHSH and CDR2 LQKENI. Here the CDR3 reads CASSPSTLRETQYF. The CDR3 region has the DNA TGTGCCAGCTCACCCTCGACCCTTCGGGAGACCCAGTACTTC.

CDR3 bases: TGTGCCAGCAGTGGCCATCGCGGGACCCAGTACTTC. Translated: CASSGHRGTQYF. The chain links TRBV25-1 to TRBJ2-5; D is uncertain. This CDR3 contains 12 residues. V lost 4 bases and J lost 7, with 10 bases in between. Germline CDR1 reads MGHDK; CDR2 reads SYGVNS.

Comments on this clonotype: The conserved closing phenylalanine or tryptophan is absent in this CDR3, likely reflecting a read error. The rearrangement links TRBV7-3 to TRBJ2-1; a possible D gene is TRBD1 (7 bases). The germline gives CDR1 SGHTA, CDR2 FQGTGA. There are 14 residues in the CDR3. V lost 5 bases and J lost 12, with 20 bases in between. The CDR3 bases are TGTGCCAGCAGCCTACGAGCCAGGGGGGATGGGCAGTTCTCC. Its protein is CASSLRARGDGQFS.

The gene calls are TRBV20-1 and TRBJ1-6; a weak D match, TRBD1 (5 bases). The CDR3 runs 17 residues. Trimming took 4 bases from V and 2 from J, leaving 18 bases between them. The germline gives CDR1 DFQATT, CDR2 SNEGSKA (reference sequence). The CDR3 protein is CSANPPWRGAYNSPLHF. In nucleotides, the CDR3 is TGCAGTGCTAACCCCCCATGGAGAGGGGCCTATAATTCACCCCTCCACTTT.

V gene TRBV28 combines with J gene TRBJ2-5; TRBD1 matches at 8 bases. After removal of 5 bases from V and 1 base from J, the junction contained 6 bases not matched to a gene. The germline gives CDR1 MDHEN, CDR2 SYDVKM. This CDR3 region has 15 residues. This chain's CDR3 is CASSGSRGPQETQYF. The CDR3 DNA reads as TGTGCCAGCAGTGGCTCCAGGGGGCCCCAAGAGACCCAGTACTTC.

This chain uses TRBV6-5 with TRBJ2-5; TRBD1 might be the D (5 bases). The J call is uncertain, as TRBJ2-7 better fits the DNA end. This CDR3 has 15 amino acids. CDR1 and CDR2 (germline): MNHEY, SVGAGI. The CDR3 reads CASSYSPAGRDEQYF. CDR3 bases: TGTGCCAGCAGTTACAGTCCGGCAGGGCGCGACGAGCAGTACTTC.

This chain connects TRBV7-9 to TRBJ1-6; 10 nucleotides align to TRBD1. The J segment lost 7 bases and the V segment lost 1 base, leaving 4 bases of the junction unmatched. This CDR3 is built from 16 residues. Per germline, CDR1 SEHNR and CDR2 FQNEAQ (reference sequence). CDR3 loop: CASSLGGTGVNSPLHF. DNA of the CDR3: TGTGCCAGCAGCTTAGGGGGGACAGGGGTCAATTCACCCCTCCACTTT.

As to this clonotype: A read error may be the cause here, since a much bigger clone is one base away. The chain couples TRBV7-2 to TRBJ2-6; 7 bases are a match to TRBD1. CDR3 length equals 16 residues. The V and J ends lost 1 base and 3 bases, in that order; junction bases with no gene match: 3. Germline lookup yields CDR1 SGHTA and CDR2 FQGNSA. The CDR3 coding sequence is TGTACCAGCAGCTTAGAAGGGGGCGGTGGGGCCAACGTCCTGACTTTC. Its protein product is CTSSLEGGGGANVLTF.

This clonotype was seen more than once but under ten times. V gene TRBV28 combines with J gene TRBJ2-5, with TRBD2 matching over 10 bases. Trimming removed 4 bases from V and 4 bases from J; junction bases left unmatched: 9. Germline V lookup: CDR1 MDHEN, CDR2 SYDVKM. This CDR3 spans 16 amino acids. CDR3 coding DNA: TGTGCCAGCAGTTATCAAGCGGGGGGGCTAGGAGAGACCCAGTACTTC. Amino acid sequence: CASSYQAGGLGETQYF.

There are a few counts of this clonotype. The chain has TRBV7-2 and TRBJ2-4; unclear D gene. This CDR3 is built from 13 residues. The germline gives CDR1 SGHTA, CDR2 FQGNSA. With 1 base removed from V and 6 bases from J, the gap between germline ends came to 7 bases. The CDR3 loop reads CASSLVQTNIQYF. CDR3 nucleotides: TGTGCCAGCAGCTTAGTACAGACAAACATTCAGTACTTC.

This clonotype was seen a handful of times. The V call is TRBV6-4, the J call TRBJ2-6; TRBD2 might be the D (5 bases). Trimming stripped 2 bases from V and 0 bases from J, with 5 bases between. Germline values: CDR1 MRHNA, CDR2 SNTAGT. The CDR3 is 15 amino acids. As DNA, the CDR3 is TGTGCCAGCAGTGACCGGGGCTCTGGGGCCAACGTCCTGACTTTC. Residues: CASSDRGSGANVLTF.

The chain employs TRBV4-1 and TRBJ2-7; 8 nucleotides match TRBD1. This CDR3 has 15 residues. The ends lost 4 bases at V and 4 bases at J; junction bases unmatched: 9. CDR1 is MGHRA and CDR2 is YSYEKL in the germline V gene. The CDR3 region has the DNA TGCGCCAGCAGCCCGCAGGCAGGGGGCTGGTACGAGCAGTACTTC. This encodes CASSPQAGGWYEQYF.

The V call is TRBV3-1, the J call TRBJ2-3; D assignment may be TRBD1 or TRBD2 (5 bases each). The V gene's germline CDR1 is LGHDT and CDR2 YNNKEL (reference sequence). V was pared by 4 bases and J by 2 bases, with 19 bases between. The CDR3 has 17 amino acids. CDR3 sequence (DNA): TGTGCCAGCAGCCCCCCGGGACCCCTAGTAGCCACAGATACGCAGTATTTT. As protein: CASSPPGPLVATDTQYF.

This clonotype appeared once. CDR3 DNA: TGCAGTGCTCCGCCGGGACTTTCAGACGAGCAGTACTTC. This encodes CSAPPGLSDEQYF. The V call is TRBV20-1, the J call TRBJ2-5; the D gene is possibly TRBD2 (6 bases). The end of the DNA fits TRBJ2-7 better, so the J call may be wrong. The CDR3 is 13 amino acids. Germline V CDR1 and CDR2: DFQATT, SNEGSKA (reference sequence).

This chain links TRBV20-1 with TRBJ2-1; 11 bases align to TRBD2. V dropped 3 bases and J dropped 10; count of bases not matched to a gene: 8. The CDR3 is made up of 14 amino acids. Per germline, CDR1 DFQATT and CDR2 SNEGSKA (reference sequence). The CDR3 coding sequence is TGCAGTGCTAGCCTCCTAGCGGGGGGACGGGAGCAGTTCTTC. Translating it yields CSASLLAGGREQFF.